The 26 T cell receptor beta chains reported below all come from one sample, sequenced in a study of technical replicates of blood from several donors. Here immunoSEQ multiplex PCR was the method, and the copy in TCRdb shows in-frame clones only, minus some. The repertoire holds tens of thousands of clones, with almost 99% as singletons. Specimen: T cells isolated from PBMCs. The receptors here all came from a human donor in good health.

The V call is TRBV5-4, the J call TRBJ1-1, with 8 bases that match TRBD1. The germline V gene has CDR1 SGHNT and CDR2 YYREEE (reference sequence). The CDR3 is made up of 17 amino acids. The V segment lost 0 bases and the J segment 0 bases; nucleotides outside the gene matches: 7. For the CDR3, the DNA is TGTGCCAGCAGCTTGGGGACAGGGAAGAAGATGAACACTGAAGCTTTCTTT. Translating gives CASSLGTGKKMNTEAFF. Filled out from reference TRBV5-4 and TRBJ1-1, the complete variable domain reads ETGVTQSPTHLIKTRGQQVTLRCSSQSGHNTVSWYQQALGQGPQFIFQYYREEENGRGNFPPRFSGLQFPNYSSELNVNALELDDSALYLCASSLGTGKKMNTEAFFGQGTRLTVV.

This clone was recorded only once. The gene calls are TRBV7-8 and TRBJ1-4; no firm D call. The CDR3 is made up of 15 amino acids. The ends were cut back, 0 bases at V and 1 base at J, with 6 bases in the middle. Germline lookup yields CDR1 SGHVS and CDR2 FQNEAQ. The CDR3 sequence: CASSLAEGTNEKLFF. The CDR3 DNA follows: TGTGCCAGCAGCTTAGCGGAGGGAACTAATGAAAAACTGTTTTTT.

J is TRBJ2-1 and V is TRBV7-8, with 9 positions matching TRBD2. CDR3 length equals 16 residues. CDR1 is SGHVS, CDR2 FQNEAQ, per germline. The V and J ends lost 2 bases and 2 bases, in that order; junction bases with no gene match: 4. The CDR3 region is CASSLLAGDAYNEQFF. CDR3 coding DNA: TGTGCCAGCAGCTTATTAGCGGGAGACGCCTACAATGAGCAGTTCTTC.

This clone was recorded only once. This chain uses TRBV30 with TRBJ2-5, with 9 nucleotides matching TRBD2. The CDR3 length is 13 residues. Germline V lookup: CDR1 GTSNPN, CDR2 SVGIG (reference sequence). The trim removed 0 bases at V and 4 bases at J, leaving 0 bases unmatched. The CDR3 coding sequence is TGTGCCTGGAGTGTACTAGCGGGAGAGACCCAGTACTTC. It yields the protein CAWSVLAGETQYF. The whole variable domain, remainder taken from reference TRBV30 and TRBJ2-5, is SQTIHQWPATLVQPVGSPLSLECTVEGTSNPNLYWYRQAAGRGLQLLFYSVGIGQISSEVPQNLSASRPQDRQFILSSKKLLLSDSGFYLCAWSVLAGETQYFGPGTRLLVL.

The genes are TRBV15 and TRBJ2-7, with a tentative D call TRBD2 (6 bases). CDR3 length equals 15 residues. Trimming removed 1 base from V and 0 bases from J, with 10 bases in between. The germline V gene encodes CDR1 LNHNV and CDR2 YYDKDF (reference sequence). CDR3 in amino acids: CATSRGRASSYEQYF. Here the CDR3 DNA reads TGTGCCACCAGCAGAGGGAGGGCCTCCTCCTACGAGCAGTACTTC.

The V call is TRBV9, the J call TRBJ2-7; possible D gene TRBD2, 5 bases. Germline CDR1 is SGDLS and CDR2 is YYNGEE. V lost 1 base, J lost 3 bases, and 8 bases lay in between. The CDR3 totals 13 residues. CDR3 loop: CASSVYEGYEQYF. CDR3 nucleotides: TGTGCCAGCAGCGTATATGAGGGCTACGAGCAGTACTTC.

J is TRBJ2-7 and V is TRBV30; 10 bases line up with TRBD2. Germline V CDR1 and CDR2: GTSNPN, SVGIG (reference sequence). CDR3 length: 14 residues. V gave up 6 bases and J gave up 3 bases; unmatched junction bases: 8. CDR3 in amino acids: CACTSGRVIYEQYF. The DNA for the CDR3 is TGTGCCTGCACAAGCGGGAGGGTAATCTACGAGCAGTACTTC.

The V call is TRBV5-6, the J call TRBJ2-1; D gene unclear. The germline gives CDR1 SGHDT, CDR2 YYEEEE. Trimming shortened V by 3 bases and J by 6 bases, and 10 bases separated the two germline ends. CDR3 length equals 13 residues. For the CDR3, the DNA is TGTGCCAGCAGCTCTAGACTCGGCAATGAGCAGTTCTTC. It is translated as CASSSRLGNEQFF.

This rearrangement joins TRBV2 to TRBJ2-7; D is possibly TRBD2 (6 bases). The germline gives CDR1 SNHLY, CDR2 FYNNEI. The CDR3 extends over 13 amino acids. Trimming took 3 bases from V and 2 from J, leaving 8 bases between them. CDR3: CASSDTGAYEQYF. CDR3 DNA sequence: TGTGCCAGCAGTGACACGGGGGCCTACGAGCAGTACTTC. The whole variable domain, filled in from reference TRBV2 and TRBJ2-7, reads EPEVTQTPSHQVTQMGQEVILRCVPISNHLYFYWYRQILGQKVEFLVSFYNNEISEKSEIFDDQFSVERPDGSNFTLKIRSTKLEDSAMYFCASSDTGAYEQYFGPGTRLTVT.

The chain combines TRBV9 with TRBJ1-2, with 7 nucleotides matching TRBD1. J lost 4 bases, V lost 1 base, and 31 bases had no gene match. Germline assignment: CDR1 SGDLS and CDR2 YYNGEE. This CDR3 has 23 residues. CDR3 residues: CASSVSNNRVTGPELKGSYGYTF. The CDR3 region has the DNA TGTGCCAGCAGCGTAAGCAATAACAGAGTGACAGGGCCCGAACTTAAAGGGTCCTATGGCTACACCTTC. The full variable domain, in which reference TRBV9 and TRBJ1-2 provide the parts outside the CDR3, is DSGVTQTPKHLITATGQRVTLRCSPRSGDLSVYWYQQSLDQGLQFLIQYYNGEERAKGNILERFSAQQFPDLHSELNLSSLELGDSALYFCASSVSNNRVTGPELKGSYGYTFGSGTRLTVV.

The chain links TRBV27 to TRBJ1-2, with no clear D. V lost 4 bases to trimming and J lost 2 bases, with 5 bases between them. Per germline, CDR1 MNHEY and CDR2 SMNVEV (reference sequence). The CDR3 contains 12 residues. The CDR3 loop reads CASSSRNYGYTF. CDR3 nucleotides: TGTGCCAGCAGTTCTAGAAACTATGGCTACACCTTC.

The chain joins TRBV2 to TRBJ1-2, with TRBD1 identical over 7 bases. This CDR3 contains 13 residues. CDR1 SNHLY and CDR2 FYNNEI come from the germline V gene. V shed 5 bases, J shed 7 bases, and the junction held 7 bases outside the gene matches. The CDR3 here is CASSSRQGGGYTF. DNA for the CDR3: TGTGCCAGCAGTAGTAGACAGGGCGGTGGCTACACCTTC.

The chain has TRBV10-1 and TRBJ1-3; D perhaps matches TRBD1 (6 bases). The CDR3 covers 15 residues. Germline lookup yields CDR1 WNHNN and CDR2 SYGVQD (reference sequence). Trimming stripped 5 bases from V and 3 bases from J, with 14 bases between. The CDR3 region has the DNA TGCGCCAGCAGTTCCACAGGGTGGGATGGAAACACCATATATTTT. It encodes CASSSTGWDGNTIYF.

The chain uses TRBV13 and TRBJ2-1; 8 bases map to TRBD2. J gave up 2 bases and V 3 bases, and 3 bases lay outside the gene matches. CDR3 length: 15 amino acids. Germline assignment: CDR1 PRHDT and CDR2 FYEKMQ (reference sequence). CDR3 region: CASSFSGLAYNEQFF. CDR3 DNA: TGTGCCAGCAGCTTTTCGGGACTAGCCTACAATGAGCAGTTCTTC.

This clone showed up just once. The chain has TRBV4-1 and TRBJ2-2; 8 positions match TRBD1. This CDR3 region has 16 residues. The V segment lost 1 base and the J segment 4 bases; nucleotides outside the gene matches: 5. CDR1 and CDR2 (germline): MGHRA, YSYEKL. The CDR3 region is CASSQGTGSRTGELFF. CDR3 DNA sequence: TGCGCCAGCAGCCAAGGGACAGGGTCTCGCACCGGGGAGCTGTTTTTT.

The V call is TRBV2, the J call TRBJ1-2; TRBD1 matches at 8 bases. The CDR3 runs to 12 residues. The junction had 9 bases not matched to a gene; V was cut back by 11 bases and J by 7 bases. Germline loops: CDR1 SNHLY, CDR2 FYNNEI. The CDR3 region is CAGTGGQGGYTF. The CDR3 DNA reads as TGTGCCGGCACAGGGGGTCAAGGTGGCTACACCTTC.

The V and J genes are TRBV4-1 and TRBJ1-4; D remains ambiguous. The V and J ends lost 2 bases and 4 bases respectively, with 14 bases between them. The CDR3 is made up of 16 amino acids. The germline gives CDR1 MGHRA, CDR2 YSYEKL. The CDR3 loop reads CASSQPQTRVNEKLFF. The CDR3 DNA sequence: TGCGCCAGCAGCCAACCCCAGACGCGGGTTAATGAAAAACTGTTTTTT.

This clone was seen more than once but under ten times. This chain uses TRBV7-2 with TRBJ1-1; 7 nucleotides agree with TRBD1. Trimming removed 5 bases from V and 0 bases from J; junction bases left unmatched: 3. Germline CDR1 SGHTA, CDR2 FQGNSA. There are 14 residues in the CDR3. Here the CDR3 reads CASSLRGMNTEAFF. The DNA for the CDR3 is TGTGCCAGCAGCCTCAGGGGGATGAACACTGAAGCTTTCTTT.

The V and J genes are TRBV28 and TRBJ1-2; D might be TRBD1 (5 bases). V was pared by 7 bases and J by 4 bases, with 13 bases between. Germline V gene lookup returns CDR1 MDHEN and CDR2 SYDVKM. The CDR3 is 13 residues long. CDR3 in DNA: TGTGCCAGCAACCTCAGGGCGGCCTATGGCTACACCTTC. Encoded protein: CASNLRAAYGYTF.

The chain combines TRBV2 with TRBJ2-1, with D tentatively TRBD2 (6 bases). Germline CDR1 is SNHLY and CDR2 is FYNNEI. V gave up 0 bases and J gave up 11 bases, with 8 bases separating them. The CDR3 loop spans 12 amino acids. CDR3 sequence reads: CASSEAGGQQFF. The CDR3 DNA reads TGTGCCAGCAGTGAAGCGGGGGGACAGCAGTTCTTC.

J is TRBJ1-1 and V is TRBV5-1, with TRBD1 identical over 10 bases. V dropped 8 bases and J dropped 3; count of bases not matched to a gene: 19. The CDR3 extends over 18 amino acids. The V gene's germline CDR1 is SGHRS and CDR2 YFSETQ. The CDR3 sequence: CASHGRPGTGARDTEAFF. The CDR3 DNA reads TGCGCCAGTCACGGGCGGCCCGGGACAGGGGCTCGCGACACTGAAGCTTTCTTT.

V usage is TRBV14 and J usage is TRBJ1-4; a weak D match, TRBD1 (5 bases). Germline loops: CDR1 SGHDN, CDR2 FVKESK. The V and J ends lost 0 bases and 6 bases respectively, with 14 bases between them. The length of the CDR3 is 16 residues. The CDR3 loop reads CASSQDSPGPYEKLFF. The DNA for the CDR3 is TGTGCCAGCAGCCAAGATTCCCCAGGGCCCTATGAAAAACTGTTTTTT.

This chain connects TRBV30 to TRBJ2-3, with 8 bases matching TRBD1. J gave up 6 bases and V 3 bases, and 8 bases lay outside the gene matches. Looked up from germline, CDR1 is GTSNPN and CDR2 is SVGIG (reference sequence). This CDR3 is 14 amino acids long. CDR3 in DNA: TGTGCCTGGAGGTCGGACAGGGCGTTTGATACGCAGTATTTT. Residues: CAWRSDRAFDTQYF. The full variable domain, rest sourced from reference TRBV30 and TRBJ2-3, is SQTIHQWPATLVQPVGSPLSLECTVEGTSNPNLYWYRQAAGRGLQLLFYSVGIGQISSEVPQNLSASRPQDRQFILSSKKLLLSDSGFYLCAWRSDRAFDTQYFGPGTRLTVL.

The CDR3 nucleotides are TGTGCCAGCAGTTTACTAGCGGGAGGGAGCTCCTACAATGAGCAGTTCTTC. Protein: CASSLLAGGSSYNEQFF. The rearrangement uses TRBV28 and TRBJ2-1; 12 bases are shared with TRBD2. Germline V gene data show CDR1 as MDHEN and CDR2 as SYDVKM. The length of the CDR3 is 17 residues. Trimming cost V 2 bases and J 0 bases; bases outside gene matches: 2.

This clone occurred once. The chain recombines TRBV10-3 with TRBJ2-3, with 12 positions matching TRBD2. The V gene's germline CDR1 is ENHRY and CDR2 SYGVKD. The CDR3 sequence is 16 residues long. V was clipped by 7 bases and J by 2 bases; unmatched bases: 7. CDR3 sequence (DNA): TGTGCCATCACCCCAGGACTAGCGGGGCTCACAGATACGCAGTATTTT. Encoded protein: CAITPGLAGLTDTQYF.

Only one count was recorded for this clone. The V call is TRBV4-1, the J call TRBJ2-3; 7 bases fit TRBD2. V dropped 1 base and J dropped 10; count of bases not matched to a gene: 5. The germline V gene encodes CDR1 MGHRA and CDR2 YSYEKL. The CDR3 has 13 residues. The CDR3 bases are TGCGCCAGCAGCCAAGGGACTAGGCTGGCGCAGTATTTT. Translating gives CASSQGTRLAQYF.